This T cell receptor beta chain is drawn from a study of blood T cell repertoires in COVID-19. Across the whole study: Acute-phase and convalescent COVID-19 samples originated in the United States, Italy and Spain. PBMCs, B-cell-depleted T cells, or T cells were the source of the cDNA or gDNA that made up the material.

Cohorts were based on clinical histories the participants reported. This clone came up once. Per the original data handling: Estimation of nucleated cell counts was performed using reference gene primer amplification. Profiling relied on immunoSEQ multiplex PCR, and the TCRdb table lists in-frame clones only, not all of them. For V, J and clone size, that table is used; D and trimming come from the DNA. The table includes more than 300,000 clones, just over 85% detected once. The clonotype was recovered from a man aged 25 to 45 who had recovered from COVID-19. The sample taken for sequencing was PBMCs or T cells enriched from blood (not recorded which).

The DNA of the CDR3 is TGTGCCAGTAGTATGCCAGGCGATACAACAACTAATGAAAAACTGTTTTTT. It yields the protein CASSMPGDTTTNEKLFF. The genes are TRBV19 and TRBJ1-4; D ambiguous. The CDR3 sequence is 17 residues long. V lost 3 bases and J lost 0, with 14 bases in between. Germline CDR1 and CDR2: LNHDA and SQIVND (reference sequence).